The entry below describes one T cell receptor (beta chain). The record originates from a study of blood T cell repertoires in COVID-19. Whole-study context: Acute-phase and convalescent COVID-19 samples originated in the United States, Italy and Spain.

Germline CDR1 is SQVTM and CDR2 is ANQGSEA. Losses at the gene ends were 7 bases for V and 11 bases for J; bases not matched to a gene: 13. This CDR3 has 12 residues. TCRdb's table, derived via immunoSEQ multiplex PCR, lists solely in-frame clones and lacks some. The table shows 250,000 to 300,000 clones, with roughly 90% occurring only once. The TCR sequence derives from a woman between 70 and 85 years old with COVID-19, enrolled during active disease. The sequenced sample was peripheral blood. The rearrangement joins TRBV29-1 to TRBJ1-1; TRBD1 matches at 7 bases. The CDR3 is CSGRGEGAAAFF. CDR3 in DNA: TGCAGCGGCAGAGGAGAGGGGGCGGCGGCTTTCTTT.